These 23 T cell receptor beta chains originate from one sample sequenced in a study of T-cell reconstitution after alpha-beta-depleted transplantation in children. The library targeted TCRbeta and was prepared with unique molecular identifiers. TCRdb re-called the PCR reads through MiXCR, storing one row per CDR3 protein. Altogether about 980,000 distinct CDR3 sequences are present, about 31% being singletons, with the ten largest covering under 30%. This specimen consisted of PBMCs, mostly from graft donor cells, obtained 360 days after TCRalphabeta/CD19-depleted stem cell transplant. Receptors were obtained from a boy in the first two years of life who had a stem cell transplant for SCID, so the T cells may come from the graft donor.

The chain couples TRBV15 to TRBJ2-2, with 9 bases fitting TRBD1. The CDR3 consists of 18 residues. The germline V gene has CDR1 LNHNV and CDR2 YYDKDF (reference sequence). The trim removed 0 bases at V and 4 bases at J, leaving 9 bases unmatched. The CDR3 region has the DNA TGTGCCACCAGCAGAGACGGGACAGGGAGTCGCTTCACCGGGGAGCTGTTTTTT. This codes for CATSRDGTGSRFTGELFF.

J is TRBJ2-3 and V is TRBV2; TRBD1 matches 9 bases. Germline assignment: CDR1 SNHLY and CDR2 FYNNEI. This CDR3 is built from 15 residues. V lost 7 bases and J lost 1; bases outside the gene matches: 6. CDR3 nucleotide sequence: TGTGCCAGCAACTACAGGGGGCAGGGCACAGATACGCAGTATTTT. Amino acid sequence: CASNYRGQGTDTQYF.

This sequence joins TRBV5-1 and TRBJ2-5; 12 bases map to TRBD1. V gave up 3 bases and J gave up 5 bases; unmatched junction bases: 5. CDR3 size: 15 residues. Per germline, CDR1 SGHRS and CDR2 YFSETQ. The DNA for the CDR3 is TGCGCCAGCAGCTACTGGGACAGGGGGCAGGAGACCCAGTACTTC. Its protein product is CASSYWDRGQETQYF.

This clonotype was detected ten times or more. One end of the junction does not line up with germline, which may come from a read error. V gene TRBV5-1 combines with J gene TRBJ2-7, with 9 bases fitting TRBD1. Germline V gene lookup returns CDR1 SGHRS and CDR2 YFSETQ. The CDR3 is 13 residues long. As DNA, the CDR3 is TGTGCCAGCAGACGACAGGGGGCCTACGAGCAGTACTTC. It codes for CASRRQGAYEQYF.

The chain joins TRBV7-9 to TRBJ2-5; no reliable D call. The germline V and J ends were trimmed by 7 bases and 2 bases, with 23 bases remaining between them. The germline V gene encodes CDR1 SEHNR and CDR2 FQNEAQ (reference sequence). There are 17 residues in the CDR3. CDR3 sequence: CASTPNVRALPQETQYF. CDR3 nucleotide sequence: TGTGCCAGCACCCCTAATGTTCGGGCCCTCCCTCAAGAGACCCAGTACTTC.

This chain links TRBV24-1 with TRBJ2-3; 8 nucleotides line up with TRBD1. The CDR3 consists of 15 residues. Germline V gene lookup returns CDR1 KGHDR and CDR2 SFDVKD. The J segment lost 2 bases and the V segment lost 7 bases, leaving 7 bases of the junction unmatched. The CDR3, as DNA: TGTGCCACCAGGAATGACAGGGGACCCACAGATACGCAGTATTTT. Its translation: CATRNDRGPTDTQYF.

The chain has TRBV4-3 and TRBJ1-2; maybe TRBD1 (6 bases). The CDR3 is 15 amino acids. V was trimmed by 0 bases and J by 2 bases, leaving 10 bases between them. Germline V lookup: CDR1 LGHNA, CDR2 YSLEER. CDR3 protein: CASSQDAGENYGYTF. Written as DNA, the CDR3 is TGCGCCAGCAGCCAAGATGCAGGGGAGAACTATGGCTACACCTTC.

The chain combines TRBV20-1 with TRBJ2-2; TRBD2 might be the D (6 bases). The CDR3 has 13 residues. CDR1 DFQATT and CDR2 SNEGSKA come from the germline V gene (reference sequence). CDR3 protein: CRIAALNTGELFF. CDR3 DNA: TGCAGAATAGCGGCACTGAACACCGGGGAGCTGTTTTTT.

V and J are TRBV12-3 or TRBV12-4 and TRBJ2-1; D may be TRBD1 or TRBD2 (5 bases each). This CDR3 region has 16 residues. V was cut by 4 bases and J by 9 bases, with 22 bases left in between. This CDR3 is CASSSPGRIPTSEQFF. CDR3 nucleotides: TGTGCCAGCAGTTCACCGGGACGGATACCTACAAGTGAGCAGTTCTTC.

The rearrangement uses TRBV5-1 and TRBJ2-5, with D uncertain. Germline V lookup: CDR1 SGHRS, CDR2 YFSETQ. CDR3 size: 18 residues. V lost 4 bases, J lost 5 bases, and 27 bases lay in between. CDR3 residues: CASSLDSNPLWLKETQYF. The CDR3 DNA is TGCGCCAGCAGCCTCGATTCCAACCCACTCTGGTTGAAGGAGACCCAGTACTTC.

CDR3 amino acids: CATSRDRGPNTEAFF. CDR3 sequence (DNA): TGTGCCACCAGCAGAGATCGGGGCCCGAACACTGAAGCTTTCTTT. The chain couples TRBV15 to TRBJ1-1, with D perhaps matching TRBD1 (5 bases). This CDR3 region has 15 residues. The germline V and J ends were trimmed by 0 bases and 1 base, with 9 bases remaining between them. Germline CDR1 reads LNHNV; CDR2 reads YYDKDF (reference sequence).

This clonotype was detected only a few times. CDR3 DNA: TGTGCCAGCAGTTACAGGTTGCGGGGCTATCTGCCCCAGCATTTT. This gives the protein CASSYRLRGYLPQHF. The chain has TRBV28 and TRBJ1-5; possibly TRBD1 for D (5 bases). V lost 4 bases to trimming and J lost 9 bases, with 19 bases between them. Germline CDR1 MDHEN, CDR2 SYDVKM. The CDR3 totals 15 residues.

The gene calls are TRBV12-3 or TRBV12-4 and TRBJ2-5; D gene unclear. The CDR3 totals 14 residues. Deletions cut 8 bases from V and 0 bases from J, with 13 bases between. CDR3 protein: CASSRVLYQETQYF. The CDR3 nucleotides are TGTGCCAGCTCTCGGGTACTGTACCAAGAGACCCAGTACTTC.

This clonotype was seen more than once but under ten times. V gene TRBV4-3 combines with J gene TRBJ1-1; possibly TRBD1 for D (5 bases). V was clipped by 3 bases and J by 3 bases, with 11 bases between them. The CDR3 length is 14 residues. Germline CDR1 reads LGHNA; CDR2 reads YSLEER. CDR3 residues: CASSHGGWDTEAFF. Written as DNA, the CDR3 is TGCGCCAGCAGCCACGGGGGATGGGACACTGAAGCTTTCTTT.

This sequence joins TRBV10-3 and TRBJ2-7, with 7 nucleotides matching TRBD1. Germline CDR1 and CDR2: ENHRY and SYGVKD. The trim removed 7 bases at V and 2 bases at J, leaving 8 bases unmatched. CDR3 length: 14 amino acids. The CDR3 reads CAIKEDRAPYEQYF. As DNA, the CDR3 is TGTGCCATCAAGGAAGACAGGGCCCCCTACGAGCAGTACTTC.

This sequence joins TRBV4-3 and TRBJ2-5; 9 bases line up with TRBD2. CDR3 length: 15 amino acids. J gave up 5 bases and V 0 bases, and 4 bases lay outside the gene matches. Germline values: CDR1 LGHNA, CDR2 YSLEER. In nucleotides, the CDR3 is TGCGCCAGCAGCCAAGATATAAGCGGGGGGGAGACCCAGTACTTC. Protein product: CASSQDISGGETQYF.

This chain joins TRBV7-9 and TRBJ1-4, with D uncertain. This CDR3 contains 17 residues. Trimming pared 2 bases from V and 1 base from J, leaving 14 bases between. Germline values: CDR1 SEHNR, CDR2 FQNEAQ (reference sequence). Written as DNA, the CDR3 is TGTGCCAGCAGCTTAATACTCGGAGAAGGAACTAATGAAAAACTGTTTTTT. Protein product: CASSLILGEGTNEKLFF.

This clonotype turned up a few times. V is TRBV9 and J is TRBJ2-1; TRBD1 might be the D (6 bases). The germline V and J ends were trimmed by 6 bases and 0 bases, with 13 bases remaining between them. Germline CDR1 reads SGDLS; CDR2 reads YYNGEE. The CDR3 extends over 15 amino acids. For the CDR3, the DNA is TGTGCCAGCACCCAGGGGCCGAACTCCTACAATGAGCAGTTCTTC. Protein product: CASTQGPNSYNEQFF. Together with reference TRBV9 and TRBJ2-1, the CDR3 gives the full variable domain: DSGVTQTPKHLITATGQRVTLRCSPRSGDLSVYWYQQSLDQGLQFLIQYYNGEERAKGNILERFSAQQFPDLHSELNLSSLELGDSALYFCASTQGPNSYNEQFFGPGTRLTVL.

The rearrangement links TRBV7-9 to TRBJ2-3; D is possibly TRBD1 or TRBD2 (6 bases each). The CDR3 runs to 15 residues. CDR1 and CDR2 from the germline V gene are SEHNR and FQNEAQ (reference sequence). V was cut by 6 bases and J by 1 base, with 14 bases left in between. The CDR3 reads CASRQGGGGTDTQYF. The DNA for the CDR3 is TGTGCCAGCAGACAAGGAGGGGGTGGCACAGATACGCAGTATTTT.

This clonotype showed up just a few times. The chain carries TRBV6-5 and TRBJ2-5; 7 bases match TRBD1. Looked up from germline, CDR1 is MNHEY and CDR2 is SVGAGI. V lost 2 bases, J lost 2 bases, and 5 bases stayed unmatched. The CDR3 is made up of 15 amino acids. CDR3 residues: CASSYTGQPQETQYF. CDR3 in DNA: TGTGCCAGCAGTTACACGGGACAGCCTCAAGAGACCCAGTACTTC.

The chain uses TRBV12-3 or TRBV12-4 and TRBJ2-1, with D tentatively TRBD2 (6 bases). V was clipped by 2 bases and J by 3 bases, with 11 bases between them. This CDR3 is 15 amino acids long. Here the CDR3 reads CASSLLASVYNEQFF. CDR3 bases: TGTGCCAGCAGTTTACTAGCTAGCGTCTACAATGAGCAGTTCTTC.

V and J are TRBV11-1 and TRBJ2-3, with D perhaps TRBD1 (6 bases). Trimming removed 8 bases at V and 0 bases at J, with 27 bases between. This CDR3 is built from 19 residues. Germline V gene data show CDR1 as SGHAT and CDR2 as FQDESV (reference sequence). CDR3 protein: CASSPGWAGRGGSTDTQYF. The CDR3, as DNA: TGTGCCAGCTCCCCTGGATGGGCAGGTAGAGGGGGAAGCACAGATACGCAGTATTTT.

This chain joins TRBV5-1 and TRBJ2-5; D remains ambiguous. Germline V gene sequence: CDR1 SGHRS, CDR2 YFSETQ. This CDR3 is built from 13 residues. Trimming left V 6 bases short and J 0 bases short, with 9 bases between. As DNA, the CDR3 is TGCGCCAGCAAGGATTGGAACCAAGAGACCCAGTACTTC. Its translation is CASKDWNQETQYF.